The clone carrying this TCR beta chain has only one observation. Its cognate antigen is unknown. This specimen belongs to a study of shared clonotypes between healthy human individuals. Naive CD4+ cells were CD45RA-selected; the remaining cells were memory. The assay ran at deep level. Clones were read by immunoSEQ multiplex PCR, and TCRdb kept only the in-frame ones, dropping some. The sample has millions of clones; roughly 92% are singletons. The length of the CDR3 is 15 residues. From germline, CDR1 is WNHNN and CDR2 SYGVQD (reference sequence). V was clipped by 6 bases and J by 5 bases; unmatched bases: 10. The study's findings and limits: A handful of donors showed sharing of approximately 5% of naive CD4 clonotypes.

The sample was naive CD4+ T cells sorted from blood. Indicated subset: CD45RA+ positively selected. This sequence originates from a man between 18 and 29 years old in good health. The chain employs TRBV10-1 and TRBJ2-5, with TRBD1 matching over 9 bases. The CDR3 DNA sequence: TGCGCCAGCAGGAAATTGGGACAGGGAGGGGAGACCCAGTACTTC. Translated, it gives CASRKLGQGGETQYF.